This entry describes one TCR beta chain. This sample stems from a study of cytomegalovirus exposure and HLA in healthy donors. Germline CDR1 and CDR2: LGHNT and FRNRAP. V trimming: 1 base; J trimming: 1 base; junction bases outside the gene matches: 24. This CDR3 comprises 23 residues. 13 Jbeta primers and 60 Vbeta primers were used for the PCR. Profiling relied on immunoSEQ multiplex PCR, and the TCRdb table lists in-frame clones only, not all of them. The sample consists of some 190,000 clones, around 80% of them appearing once. The receptor comes from a middle-aged woman in good health and CMV-seronegative. The chain couples TRBV12-5 to TRBJ2-5; 10 positions match TRBD1. The sample taken for sequencing was PBMCs. DNA for the CDR3: TGTGCTAGTGGTTTGGCTGTTAGACAGGGGGCCTCTCATCATCGAGGGTTCCAAGAGACCCAGTACTTC. It translates to CASGLAVRQGASHHRGFQETQYF. The entire variable domain, with the rest obtained from reference TRBV12-5 and TRBJ2-5, is as follows: DARVTQTPRHKVTEMGQEVTMRCQPILGHNTVFWYRQTMMQGLELLAYFRNRAPLDDSGMPKDRFSAEMPDATLATLKIQPSEPRDSAVYFCASGLAVRQGASHHRGFQETQYFGPGTRLLVL.